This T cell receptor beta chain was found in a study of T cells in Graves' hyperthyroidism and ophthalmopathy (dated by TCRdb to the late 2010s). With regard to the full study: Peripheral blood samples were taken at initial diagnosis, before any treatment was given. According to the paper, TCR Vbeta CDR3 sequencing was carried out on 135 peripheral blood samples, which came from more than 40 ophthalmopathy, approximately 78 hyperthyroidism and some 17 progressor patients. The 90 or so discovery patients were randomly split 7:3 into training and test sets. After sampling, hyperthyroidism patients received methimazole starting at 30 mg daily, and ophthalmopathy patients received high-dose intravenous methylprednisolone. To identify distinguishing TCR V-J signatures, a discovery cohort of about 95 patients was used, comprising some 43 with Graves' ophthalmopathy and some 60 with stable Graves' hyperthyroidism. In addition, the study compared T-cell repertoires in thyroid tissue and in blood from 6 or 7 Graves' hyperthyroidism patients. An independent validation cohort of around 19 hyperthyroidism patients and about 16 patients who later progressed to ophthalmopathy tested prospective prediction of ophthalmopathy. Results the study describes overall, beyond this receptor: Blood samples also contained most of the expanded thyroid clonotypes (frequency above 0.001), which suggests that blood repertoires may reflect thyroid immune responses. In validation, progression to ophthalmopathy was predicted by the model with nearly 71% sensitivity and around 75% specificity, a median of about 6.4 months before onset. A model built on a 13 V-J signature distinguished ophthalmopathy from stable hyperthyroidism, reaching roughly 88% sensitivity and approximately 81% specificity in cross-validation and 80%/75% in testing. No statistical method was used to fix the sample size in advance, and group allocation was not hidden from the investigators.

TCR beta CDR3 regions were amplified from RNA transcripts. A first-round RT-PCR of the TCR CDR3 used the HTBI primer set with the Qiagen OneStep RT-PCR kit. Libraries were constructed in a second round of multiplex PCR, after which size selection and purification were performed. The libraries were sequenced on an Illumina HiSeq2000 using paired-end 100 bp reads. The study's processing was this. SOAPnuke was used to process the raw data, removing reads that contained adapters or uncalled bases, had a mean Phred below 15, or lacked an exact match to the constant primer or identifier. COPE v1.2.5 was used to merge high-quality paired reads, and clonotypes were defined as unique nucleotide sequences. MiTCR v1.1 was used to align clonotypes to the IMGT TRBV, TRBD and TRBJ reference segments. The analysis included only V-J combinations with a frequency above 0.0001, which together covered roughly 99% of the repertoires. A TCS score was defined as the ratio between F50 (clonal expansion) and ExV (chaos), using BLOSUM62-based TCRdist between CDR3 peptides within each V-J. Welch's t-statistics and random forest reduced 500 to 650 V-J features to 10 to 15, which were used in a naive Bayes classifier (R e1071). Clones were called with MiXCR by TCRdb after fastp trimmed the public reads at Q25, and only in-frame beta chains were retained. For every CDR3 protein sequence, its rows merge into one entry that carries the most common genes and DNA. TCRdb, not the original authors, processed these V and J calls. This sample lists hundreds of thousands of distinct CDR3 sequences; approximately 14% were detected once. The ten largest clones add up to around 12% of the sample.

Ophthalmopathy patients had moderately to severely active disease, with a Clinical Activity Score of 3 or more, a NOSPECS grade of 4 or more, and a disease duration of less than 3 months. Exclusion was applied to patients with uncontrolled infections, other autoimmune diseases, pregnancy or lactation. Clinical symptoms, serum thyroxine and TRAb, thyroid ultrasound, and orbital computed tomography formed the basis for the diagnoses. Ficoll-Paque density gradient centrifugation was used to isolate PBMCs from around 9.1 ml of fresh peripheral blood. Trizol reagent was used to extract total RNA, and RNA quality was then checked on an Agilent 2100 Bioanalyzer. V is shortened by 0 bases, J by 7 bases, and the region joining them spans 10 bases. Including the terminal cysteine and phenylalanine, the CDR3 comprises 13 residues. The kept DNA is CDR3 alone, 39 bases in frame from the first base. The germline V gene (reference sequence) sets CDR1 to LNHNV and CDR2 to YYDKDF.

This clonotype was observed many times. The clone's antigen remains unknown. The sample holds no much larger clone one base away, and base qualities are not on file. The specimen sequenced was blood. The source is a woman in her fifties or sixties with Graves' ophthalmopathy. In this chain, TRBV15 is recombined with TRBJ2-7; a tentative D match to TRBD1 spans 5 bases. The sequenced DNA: TGTGCCACCAGCAGAGATAGGGGCAGAGAGCAGTACTTC. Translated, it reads CATSRDRGREQYF.